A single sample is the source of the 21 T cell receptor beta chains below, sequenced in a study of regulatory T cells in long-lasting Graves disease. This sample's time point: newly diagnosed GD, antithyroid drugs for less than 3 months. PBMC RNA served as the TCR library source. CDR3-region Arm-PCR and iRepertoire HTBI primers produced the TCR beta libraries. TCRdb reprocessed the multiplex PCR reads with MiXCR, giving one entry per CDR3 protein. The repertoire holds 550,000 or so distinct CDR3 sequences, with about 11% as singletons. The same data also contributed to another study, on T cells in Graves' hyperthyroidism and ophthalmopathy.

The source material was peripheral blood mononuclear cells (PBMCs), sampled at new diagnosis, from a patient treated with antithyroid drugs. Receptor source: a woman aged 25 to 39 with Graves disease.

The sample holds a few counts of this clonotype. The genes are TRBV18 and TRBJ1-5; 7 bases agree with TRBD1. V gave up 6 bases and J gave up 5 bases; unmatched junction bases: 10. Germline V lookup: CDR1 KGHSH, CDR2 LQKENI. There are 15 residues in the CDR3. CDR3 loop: CASSNLQGRDQPQHF. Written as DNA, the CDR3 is TGTGCCAGCTCGAATTTACAGGGGAGAGATCAGCCCCAGCATTTT.

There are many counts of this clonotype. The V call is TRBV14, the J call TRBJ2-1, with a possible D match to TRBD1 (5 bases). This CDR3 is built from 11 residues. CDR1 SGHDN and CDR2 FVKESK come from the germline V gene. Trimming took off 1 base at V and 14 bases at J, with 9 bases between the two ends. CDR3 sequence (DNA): TGTGCCAGCAGCCAAGGACAGAAAGAGTTCTTC. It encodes CASSQGQKEFF. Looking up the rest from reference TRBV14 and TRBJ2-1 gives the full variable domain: EAGVTQFPSHSVIEKGQTVTLRCDPISGHDNLYWYRRVMGKEIKFLLHFVKESKQDESGMPNNRFLAERTGGTYSTLKVQPAELEDSGVYFCASSQGQKEFFGPGTRLTVL.

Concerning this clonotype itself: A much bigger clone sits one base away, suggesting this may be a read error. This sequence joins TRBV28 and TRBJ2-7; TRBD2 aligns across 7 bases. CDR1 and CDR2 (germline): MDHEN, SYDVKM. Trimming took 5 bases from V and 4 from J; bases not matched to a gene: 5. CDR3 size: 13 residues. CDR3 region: CASSRTRLYEQYF. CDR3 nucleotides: TGTGCCAGCAGTCGGACTAGGCTTTACGAGCAGTACTTC.

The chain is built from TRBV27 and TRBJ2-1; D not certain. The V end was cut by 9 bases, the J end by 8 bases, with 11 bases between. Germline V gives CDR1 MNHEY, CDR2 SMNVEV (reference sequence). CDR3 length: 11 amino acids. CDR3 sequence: CASYYGYEQFF. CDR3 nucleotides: TGTGCCAGTTACTACGGATATGAGCAGTTCTTC.

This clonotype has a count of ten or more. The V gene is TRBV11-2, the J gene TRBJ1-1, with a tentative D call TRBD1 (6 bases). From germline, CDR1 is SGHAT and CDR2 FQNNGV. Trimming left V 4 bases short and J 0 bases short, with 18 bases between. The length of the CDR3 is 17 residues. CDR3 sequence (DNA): TGTGCCAGCAGCTCTACAGGGACCCGGGCGATGAACACTGAAGCTTTCTTT. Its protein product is CASSSTGTRAMNTEAFF.

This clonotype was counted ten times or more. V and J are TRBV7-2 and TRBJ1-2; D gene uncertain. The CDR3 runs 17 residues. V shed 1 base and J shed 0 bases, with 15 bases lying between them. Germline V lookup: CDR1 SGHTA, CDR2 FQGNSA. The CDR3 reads CASSLEFGRLTNYGYTF. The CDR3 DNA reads TGTGCCAGCAGCTTAGAATTCGGCAGGCTTACTAACTATGGCTACACCTTC.

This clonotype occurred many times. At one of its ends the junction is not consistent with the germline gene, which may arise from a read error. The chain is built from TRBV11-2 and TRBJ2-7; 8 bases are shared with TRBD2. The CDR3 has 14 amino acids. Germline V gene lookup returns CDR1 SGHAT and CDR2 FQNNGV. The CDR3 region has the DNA TGTGCCAGCAGCTTAGGTCGGGAGGGCTACGGGCAGTACTTC. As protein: CASSLGREGYGQYF. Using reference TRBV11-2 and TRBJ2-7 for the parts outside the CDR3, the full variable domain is EAGVAQSPRYKIIEKRQSVAFWCNPISGHATLYWYQQILGQGPKLLIQFQNNGVVDDSQLPKDRFSAERLKGVDSTLKIQPAKLEDSAVYLCASSLGREGYGQYFGPGTRLTVT.

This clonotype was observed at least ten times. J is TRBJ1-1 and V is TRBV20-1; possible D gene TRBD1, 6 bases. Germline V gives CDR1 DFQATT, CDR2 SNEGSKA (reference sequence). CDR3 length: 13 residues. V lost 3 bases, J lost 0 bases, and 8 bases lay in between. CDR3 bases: TGCAGTGCTAGGGGACACTTGAACACTGAAGCTTTCTTT. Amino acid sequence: CSARGHLNTEAFF.

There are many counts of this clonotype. The CDR3 loop reads CSVRGLAGANTGELFF. CDR3 sequence (DNA): TGCAGCGTTCGAGGACTAGCGGGAGCGAACACCGGGGAGCTGTTTTTT. The chain employs TRBV29-1 and TRBJ2-2; 13 bases are a match to TRBD2. The CDR3 runs 16 residues. The germline CDR1 and CDR2 sequences are SQVTM and ANQGSEA. J lost 0 bases, V lost 5 bases, and 3 bases had no gene match.

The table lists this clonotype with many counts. The chain's CDR3 is CASSPKLGFMNTEAFF. For the CDR3, the DNA is TGTGCCAGCAGCCCAAAGTTGGGTTTCATGAACACTGAAGCTTTCTTT. The chain joins TRBV5-6 to TRBJ1-1; D is uncertain. Looked up from germline, CDR1 is SGHDT and CDR2 is YYEEEE. V dropped 4 bases and J dropped 0 bases, with 16 bases sitting between them. The CDR3 length is 16 residues. The whole variable domain, filled in from reference TRBV5-6 and TRBJ1-1, reads DAGVTQSPTHLIKTRGQQVTLRCSPKSGHDTVSWYQQALGQGPQFIFQYYEEEERQRGNFPDRFSGHQFPNYSSELNVNALLLGDSALYLCASSPKLGFMNTEAFFGQGTRLTVV.

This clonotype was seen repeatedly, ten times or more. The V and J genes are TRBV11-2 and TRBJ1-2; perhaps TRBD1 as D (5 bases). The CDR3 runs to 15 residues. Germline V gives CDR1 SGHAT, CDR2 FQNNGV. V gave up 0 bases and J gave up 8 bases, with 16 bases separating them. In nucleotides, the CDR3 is TGTGCCAGCAGCTTAGATCCCTGGGGGAGTAAAGGCTACACCTTC. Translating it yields CASSLDPWGSKGYTF.

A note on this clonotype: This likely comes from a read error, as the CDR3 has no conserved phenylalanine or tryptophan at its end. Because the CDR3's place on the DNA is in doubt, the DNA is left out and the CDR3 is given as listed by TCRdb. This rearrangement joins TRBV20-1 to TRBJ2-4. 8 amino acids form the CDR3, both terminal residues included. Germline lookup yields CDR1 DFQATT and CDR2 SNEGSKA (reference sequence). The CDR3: CSARDLLL.

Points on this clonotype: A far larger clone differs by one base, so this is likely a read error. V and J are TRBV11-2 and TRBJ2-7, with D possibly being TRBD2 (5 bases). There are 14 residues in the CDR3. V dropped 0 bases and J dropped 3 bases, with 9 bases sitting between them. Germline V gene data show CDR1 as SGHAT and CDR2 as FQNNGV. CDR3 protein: CASSLDAGGYEQYF. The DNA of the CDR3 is TGTGCCAGCAGCTTAGATGCAGGAGGCTACGAGCAGTACTTC.

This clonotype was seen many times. CDR3: CASSTGHSDYGYTF. As DNA, the CDR3 is TGTGCCAGCAGTACGGGACACAGCGACTATGGCTACACCTTC. The V gene is TRBV12-3 or TRBV12-4, the J gene TRBJ1-2, with D possibly being TRBD1 (6 bases). Trimming left V 5 bases short and J 3 bases short, with 13 bases between. This CDR3 has 14 amino acids.

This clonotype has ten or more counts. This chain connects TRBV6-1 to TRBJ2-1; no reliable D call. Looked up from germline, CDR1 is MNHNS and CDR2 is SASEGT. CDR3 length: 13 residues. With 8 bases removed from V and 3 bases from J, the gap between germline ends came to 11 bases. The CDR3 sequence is CASGRQDYNEQFF. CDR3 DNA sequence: TGTGCCAGCGGGCGCCAAGACTACAATGAGCAGTTCTTC.

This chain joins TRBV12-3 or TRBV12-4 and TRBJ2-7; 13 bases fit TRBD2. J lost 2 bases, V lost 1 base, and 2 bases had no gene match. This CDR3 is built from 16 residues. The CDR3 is CASSLGTSGSPYEQYF. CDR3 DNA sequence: TGTGCCAGCAGTTTAGGGACTAGCGGGAGTCCCTACGAGCAGTACTTC.

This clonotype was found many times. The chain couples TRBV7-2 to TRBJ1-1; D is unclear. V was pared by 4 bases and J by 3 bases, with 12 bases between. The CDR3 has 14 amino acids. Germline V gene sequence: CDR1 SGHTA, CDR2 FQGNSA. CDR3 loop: CASSSYGPYTEAFF. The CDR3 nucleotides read TGTGCCAGCAGCTCCTATGGTCCCTACACTGAAGCTTTCTTT.

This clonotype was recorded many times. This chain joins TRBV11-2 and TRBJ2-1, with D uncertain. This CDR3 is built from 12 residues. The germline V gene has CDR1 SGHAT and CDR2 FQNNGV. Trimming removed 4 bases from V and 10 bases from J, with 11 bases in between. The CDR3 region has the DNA TGTGCCAGCAGCTCGTCCCGGGTCGAGCAGTTCTTC. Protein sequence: CASSSSRVEQFF.

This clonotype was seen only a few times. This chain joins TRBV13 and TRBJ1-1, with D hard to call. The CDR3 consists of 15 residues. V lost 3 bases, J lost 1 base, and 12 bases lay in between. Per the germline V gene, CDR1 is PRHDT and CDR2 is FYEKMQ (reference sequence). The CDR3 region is CASSFPPGRNTEAFF. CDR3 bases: TGTGCCAGCAGCTTTCCCCCCGGGAGGAACACTGAAGCTTTCTTT.

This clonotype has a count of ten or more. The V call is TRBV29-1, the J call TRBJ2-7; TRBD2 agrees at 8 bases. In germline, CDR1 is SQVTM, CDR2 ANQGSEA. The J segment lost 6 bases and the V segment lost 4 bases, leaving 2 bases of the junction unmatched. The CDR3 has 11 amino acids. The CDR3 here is CSVGTSSEQYF. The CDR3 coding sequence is TGCAGCGTTGGGACTAGCTCCGAGCAGTACTTC.

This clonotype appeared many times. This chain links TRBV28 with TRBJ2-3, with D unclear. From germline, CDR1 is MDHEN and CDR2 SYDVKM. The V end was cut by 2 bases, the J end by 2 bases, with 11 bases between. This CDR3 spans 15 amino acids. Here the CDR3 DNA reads TGTGCCAGCAGTTTACTTTCGGGCCTCACAGATACGCAGTATTTT. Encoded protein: CASSLLSGLTDTQYF.